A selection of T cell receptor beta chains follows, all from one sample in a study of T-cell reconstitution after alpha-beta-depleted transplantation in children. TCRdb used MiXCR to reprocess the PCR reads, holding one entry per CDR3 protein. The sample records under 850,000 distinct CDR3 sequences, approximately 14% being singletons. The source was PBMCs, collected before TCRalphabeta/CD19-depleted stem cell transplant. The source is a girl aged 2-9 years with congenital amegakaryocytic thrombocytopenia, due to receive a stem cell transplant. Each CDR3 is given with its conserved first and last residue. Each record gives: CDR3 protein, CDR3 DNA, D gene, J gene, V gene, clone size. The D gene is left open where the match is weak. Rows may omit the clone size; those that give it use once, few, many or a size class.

CDR3aa: CASSLGVGLAIYEQYF
CDR3nt: TGTGCCAGCAGCTTGGGGGTGGGACTCGCCATATACGAGCAGTACTTC
d_gene: NA
j_gene: TRBJ2-7
v_gene: TRBV5-6
abundance: many

CDR3aa: CATEAGGPYNEQFF
CDR3nt: TGTGCCACCGAAGCGGGAGGGCCCTACAATGAGCAGTTCTTC
d_gene: TRBD2
j_gene: TRBJ2-1
v_gene: TRBV24-1
abundance: few

CDR3aa: CASSARDTPNQPQHF
CDR3nt: TGTGCCAGTAGTGCCCGGGACACCCCCAATCAGCCCCAGCATTTT
d_gene: NA
j_gene: TRBJ1-5
v_gene: TRBV19
abundance: few

CDR3aa: CASTIRGQTNYGYTF
CDR3nt: TGTGCCAGCACTATTAGGGGACAGACTAACTATGGCTACACCTTC
d_gene: TRBD1
j_gene: TRBJ1-2
v_gene: TRBV7-8
abundance: NA

CDR3aa: CASSFSGRAQGEQFF
CDR3nt: TGTGCCAGCAGCTTTAGCGGGAGGGCCCAAGGTGAGCAGTTCTTC
d_gene: TRBD2
j_gene: TRBJ2-1
v_gene: TRBV11-2
abundance: NA

CDR3aa: CSAPPNGISGNTIYF
CDR3nt: TGCAGTGCCCCCCCGAACGGAATCTCTGGAAACACCATATATTTT
d_gene: NA
j_gene: TRBJ1-3
v_gene: TRBV20-1
abundance: many

CDR3aa: CASSSVAGGSVEQYF
CDR3nt: TGTGCCAGCAGCTCCGTAGCGGGAGGTTCCGTCGAGCAGTACTTC
d_gene: TRBD2
j_gene: TRBJ2-7
v_gene: TRBV7-3
abundance: many

CDR3aa: CASSLESIREQFF
CDR3nt: TGTGCCAGCAGCTTAGAGTCCATCCGTGAGCAGTTCTTC
d_gene: NA
j_gene: TRBJ2-1
v_gene: TRBV7-2
abundance: many

CDR3aa: CASSTRQGTRLAGLFSNTGELFF
CDR3nt: TGTGCCAGCAGTACCCGACAGGGGACTCGTCTAGCGGGCTTGTTTTCGAACACCGGGGAGCTGTTTTTT
d_gene: NA
j_gene: TRBJ2-2
v_gene: TRBV6-5
abundance: few

CDR3aa: CASSPQGSEQYF
CDR3nt: TGTGCCAGCAGTCCCCAGGGTAGCGAGCAGTACTTC
d_gene: NA
j_gene: TRBJ2-7
v_gene: TRBV12-3/TRBV12-4
abundance: NA

CDR3aa: CASSLSVSSYNEQFF
CDR3nt: TGTGCCAGCAGCTTAAGTGTAAGCTCCTACAATGAGCAGTTCTTC
d_gene: NA
j_gene: TRBJ2-1
v_gene: TRBV7-9
abundance: many

CDR3aa: CASSHVGSGEQYF
CDR3nt: TGTGCCAGCAGCCACGTCGGCTCTGGGGAGCAGTACTTC
d_gene: NA
j_gene: TRBJ2-7
v_gene: TRBV14
abundance: NA

CDR3aa: CASSLRDASSYNEQFF
CDR3nt: TGCGCCAGCAGCTTGAGGGACGCGAGCTCCTACAATGAGCAGTTCTTC
d_gene: NA
j_gene: TRBJ2-1
v_gene: TRBV5-1
abundance: many

CDR3aa: CATSRAAGVFWGHTDTQYF
CDR3nt: TGTGCCACCAGCAGAGCAGCGGGAGTCTTTTGGGGACACACAGATACGCAGTATTTT
d_gene: TRBD2
j_gene: TRBJ2-3
v_gene: TRBV15
abundance: few

CDR3aa: CASSQDPGGYQYEQYF
CDR3nt: TGTGCCAGCAGCCAAGATCCAGGGGGATATCAGTACGAGCAGTACTTC
d_gene: TRBD1
j_gene: TRBJ2-7
v_gene: TRBV4-2
abundance: few

CDR3aa: CSANPTSGSSYEQYF
CDR3nt: TGCAGTGCAAACCCTACTAGCGGGAGCTCCTACGAGCAGTACTTC
d_gene: TRBD2
j_gene: TRBJ2-7
v_gene: TRBV20-1
abundance: many

CDR3aa: CSARDPGPNTGELFF
CDR3nt: TGCAGTGCTAGAGATCCAGGACCGAACACCGGGGAGCTGTTTTTT
d_gene: NA
j_gene: TRBJ2-2
v_gene: TRBV20-1
abundance: few

CDR3aa: CSPYRGAYTEAFF
CDR3nt: TGCAGTCCTTACCGGGGGGCTTACACTGAAGCTTTCTTT
d_gene: NA
j_gene: TRBJ1-1
v_gene: TRBV20-1
abundance: few

CDR3aa: CAVLTGGAGELFF
CDR3nt: TGTGCCGTCTTAACGGGGGGAGCCGGGGAGCTGTTTTTT
d_gene: TRBD2
j_gene: TRBJ2-2
v_gene: TRBV19
abundance: few

CDR3aa: CASSQDRRSPSSYNEQFF
CDR3nt: TGTGCCAGCAGCCAAGATAGGCGGTCGCCTAGCTCCTACAATGAGCAGTTCTTC
d_gene: NA
j_gene: TRBJ2-1
v_gene: TRBV3-1
abundance: NA

CDR3aa: CASSIPQRSNNEQFF
CDR3nt: TGTGCCAGTAGTATCCCACAACGATCGAACAATGAGCAGTTCTTC
d_gene: NA
j_gene: TRBJ2-1
v_gene: TRBV19
abundance: NA

CDR3aa: CASSHEGGYNEQFF
CDR3nt: TGTGCCAGCAGCCATGAGGGGGGCTACAATGAGCAGTTCTTC
d_gene: NA
j_gene: TRBJ2-1
v_gene: TRBV3-1
abundance: few

CDR3aa: CASSSSRSSGATTGELFF
CDR3nt: TGCGCCAGCAGCTCGAGCAGATCTAGCGGGGCAACCACCGGGGAGCTGTTTTTT
d_gene: TRBD2
j_gene: TRBJ2-2
v_gene: TRBV5-1
abundance: many

CDR3aa: CASSLGNPLSNTIYF
CDR3nt: TGTGCCAGCAGTTTAGGCAACCCGCTCAGTAACACCATATATTTT
d_gene: NA
j_gene: TRBJ1-3
v_gene: TRBV27
abundance: many

CDR3aa: CASSFVPAEYEQYF
CDR3nt: TGCGCCAGCAGCTTCGTCCCCGCCGAATACGAGCAGTACTTC
d_gene: NA
j_gene: TRBJ2-7
v_gene: TRBV5-1
abundance: many

CDR3aa: CSVGTSGRGWGETQYF
CDR3nt: TGCAGTGTCGGGACTAGCGGGAGAGGATGGGGAGAGACCCAGTACTTC
d_gene: TRBD2
j_gene: TRBJ2-5
v_gene: TRBV20-1
abundance: NA

CDR3aa: CSASGTGVPGELFF
CDR3nt: TGCAGTGCTTCCGGGACAGGGGTCCCCGGGGAGCTGTTTTTT
d_gene: TRBD1
j_gene: TRBJ2-2
v_gene: TRBV20-1
abundance: NA

CDR3aa: CASSEGDRVEQYF
CDR3nt: TGTGCCAGCAGTGAGGGGGACAGGGTCGAGCAGTACTTC
d_gene: TRBD1
j_gene: TRBJ2-7
v_gene: TRBV25-1
abundance: few

CDR3aa: CASSPPADTYEQYF
CDR3nt: TGTGCCAGCTCACCACCGGCGGACACTTACGAGCAGTACTTC
d_gene: NA
j_gene: TRBJ2-7
v_gene: TRBV18
abundance: NA

CDR3aa: CATSRDRGQGSQRAVYNEQFF
CDR3nt: TGTGCCACCAGCAGAGATCGCGGGCAGGGTAGTCAGCGGGCCGTGTACAATGAGCAGTTCTTC
d_gene: NA
j_gene: TRBJ2-1
v_gene: TRBV15
abundance: few

CDR3aa: CASSLASGVDIQYF
CDR3nt: TGTGCCAGCAGTTTAGCGTCCGGGGTAGACATTCAGTACTTC
d_gene: NA
j_gene: TRBJ2-4
v_gene: TRBV12-3/TRBV12-4
abundance: many

CDR3aa: CASSPGHANTEAFF
CDR3nt: TGTGCCAGCTCACCGGGGCACGCGAACACTGAAGCTTTCTTT
d_gene: NA
j_gene: TRBJ1-1
v_gene: TRBV18
abundance: few

CDR3aa: CASSLETGSREAFF
CDR3nt: TGTGCCAGCAGCTTAGAGACAGGGTCTCGTGAAGCTTTCTTT
d_gene: TRBD1
j_gene: TRBJ1-1
v_gene: TRBV7-8
abundance: many

CDR3aa: CASSLYGYNAQFF
CDR3nt: TGTGCCAGTAGCCTATATGGATACAATGCGCAGTTCTTC
d_gene: NA
j_gene: TRBJ2-1
v_gene: TRBV19
abundance: NA

CDR3aa: CASSLGGLSNTGELFF
CDR3nt: TGTGCCAGCAGCCTGGGCGGACTCTCAAACACCGGGGAGCTGTTTTTT
d_gene: NA
j_gene: TRBJ2-2
v_gene: TRBV28
abundance: many

CDR3aa: CASSFGLYSNQPQHF
CDR3nt: TGTGCCAGCAGTTTTGGACTGTATAGCAATCAGCCCCAGCATTTT
d_gene: NA
j_gene: TRBJ1-5
v_gene: TRBV12-3/TRBV12-4
abundance: many